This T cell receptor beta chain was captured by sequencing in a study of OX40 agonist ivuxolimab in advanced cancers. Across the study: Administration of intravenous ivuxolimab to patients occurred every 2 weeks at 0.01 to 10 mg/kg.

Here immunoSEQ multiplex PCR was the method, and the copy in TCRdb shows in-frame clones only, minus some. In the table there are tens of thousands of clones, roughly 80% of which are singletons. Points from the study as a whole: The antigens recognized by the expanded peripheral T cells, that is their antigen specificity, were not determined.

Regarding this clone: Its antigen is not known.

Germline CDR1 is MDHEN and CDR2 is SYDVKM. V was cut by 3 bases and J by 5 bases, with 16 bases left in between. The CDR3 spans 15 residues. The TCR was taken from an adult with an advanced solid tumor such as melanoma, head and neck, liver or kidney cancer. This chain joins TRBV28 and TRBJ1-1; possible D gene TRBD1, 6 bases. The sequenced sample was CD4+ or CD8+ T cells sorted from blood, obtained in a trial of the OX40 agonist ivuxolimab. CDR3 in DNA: TGTGCCAGCAGTTTGGTGGGGGGCGCGAGGACTGAAGCTTTCTTT. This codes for CASSLVGGARTEAFF.